This TCR beta chain was captured by sequencing in a study of T cell changes during pregnancy in multiple sclerosis. Using immunoSEQ multiplex PCR, the repertoire was profiled, and TCRdb retains in-frame clones only, with some absent. Altogether some 100,000 clones are present, around 93% being singletons, with the ten largest covering around 0.9%. Germline lookup yields CDR1 SNHLY and CDR2 FYNNEI. This CDR3 has 13 residues. V shed 7 bases and J 7 bases; nucleotides not matched to a gene: 8. The material was peripheral blood, obtained before pregnancy. The TCR was taken from a female donor with multiple sclerosis, enrolled in a pregnancy study. This chain joins TRBV2 and TRBJ2-7, with 9 bases that match TRBD1. The CDR3 DNA follows: TGTGCCAGCAAACCCGACAGGGGGAGGGAGCAGTACTTC. It encodes CASKPDRGREQYF.